A selection of T cell receptor beta chains follows, all from one sample in a study of beta chain features in type 1 diabetes. Here immunoSEQ multiplex PCR was the method, and the copy in TCRdb shows in-frame clones only, minus some. The top ten hold 1.4% of the sample, which has 130,000 to 150,000 clones, 6.9% seen once. Sequences were obtained from central memory CD4+ T cells from blood. These receptors were collected from a woman in her twenties or thirties in good health. The CDR3 runs from the conserved cysteine through the conserved F or W. The D gene is left open where the match is weak. The size entry is marked missing in some rows and otherwise reads once, few, many or a size class.

clone size	V gene	D gene	J gene	CDR3 DNA	CDR3 protein
.	TRBV2	TRBD1	TRBJ2-3	TGTGCCAGCAGGAGACAGGGGGCCGGCACAGATACGCAGTATTTT	CASRRQGAGTDTQYF
few	TRBV4-2	TRBD2	TRBJ2-2	TGTGCCAGCAGCCATCCCTCGGGGGGAGCCACCGGGGAGCTGTTTTTT	CASSHPSGGATGELFF
.	TRBV7-2	.	TRBJ1-1	TGTGCCAGCAGCTTAGCGGCCGGGGGGCCTACTGAAGCTTTCTTT	CASSLAAGGPTEAFF
few	TRBV6-5	TRBD2	TRBJ2-7	TGTGCCAGCAGTTCCCCTAGCGGGAGGATGCACGAGCAGTACTTC	CASSSPSGRMHEQYF
few	TRBV29-1	.	TRBJ2-5	TGCAGCGTTGTACCGGGAGCGGCACAAGAGACCCAGTACTTC	CSVVPGAAQETQYF
few	TRBV6-5	TRBD1	TRBJ2-7	TGTGCCAGCAGGACCCCAGGGGGCGAGCAGTACTTC	CASRTPGGEQYF
few	TRBV2	.	TRBJ1-1	TGTGCCAGCAACCCACAGATTGAAGCTTTCTTT	CASNPQIEAFF
few	TRBV7-2	TRBD2	TRBJ2-1	TGTGCCAGCAGCTTAGGACCGGGAGGGCACAATGAGCAGTTCTTC	CASSLGPGGHNEQFF
few	TRBV4-2	.	TRBJ2-5	TGTGCCAGCAGCCAAGGCAGGGTATGGCAAGAGACCCAGTACTTC	CASSQGRVWQETQYF
.	TRBV7-9	TRBD1	TRBJ2-3	TGTGCCAGCAGCGCCGGACAGGTTCAAATGGATACGCAGTATTTT	CASSAGQVQMDTQYF
.	TRBV7-2	.	TRBJ2-1	TGTGCCAGCAGCTTTGCACAGACCTCCTACAATGAGCAGTTCTTC	CASSFAQTSYNEQFF
.	TRBV14	.	TRBJ1-1	TGTGCCAGCAGCCAAGATTCGGGAAGTTGGGTGGGGAACACTGAAGCTTTCTTT	CASSQDSGSWVGNTEAFF
.	TRBV28	.	TRBJ2-1	TGTGCCAGCAGTTTATGGGAGAGCTCCTACAATGAGCAGTTCTTC	CASSLWESSYNEQFF
.	TRBV30	TRBD2	TRBJ2-1	TGTGCCTGGACAGGGACTAGCGGGATAGCCTACAATGAGCAGTTCTTC	CAWTGTSGIAYNEQFF
few	TRBV7-8	.	TRBJ2-7	TGTGCCAGCAGCTTAGGCGCCGGGGGAGATTACGAGCAGTACTTC	CASSLGAGGDYEQYF
few	TRBV19	.	TRBJ2-4	TGTGCCAGTAGTAGAGGGACTCCCCCTCTAGCCAAAAACATTCAGTACTTC	CASSRGTPPLAKNIQYF
.	TRBV2	.	TRBJ1-1	TGTGCCAGCAGTCTTGGTAGGGGAGGGATGAACACTGAAGCTTTCTTT	CASSLGRGGMNTEAFF
.	TRBV28	.	TRBJ1-4	TGTGCCAGCAGGAGTAATGAAAAACTGTTTTTT	CASRSNEKLFF
.	TRBV18	.	TRBJ1-2	TGTGCCAGCTCGCCCGGCAGGAACTATGGCTACACCTTC	CASSPGRNYGYTF
few	TRBV9	.	TRBJ2-1	TGTGCCAGCAGCCCCGACTTGCTCCTCTCGGGCAATGAGCAGTTCTTC	CASSPDLLLSGNEQFF
.	TRBV28	TRBD2	TRBJ2-7	TGTGCCAGCAGACCGGGACTAGCGGGAGTTGAGCAGTACTTC	CASRPGLAGVEQYF
.	TRBV7-2	TRBD2	TRBJ2-1	TGTGCCAGCAGCCCCCCGGGAGTAGCGGGGAACAATGAGCAGTTCTTC	CASSPPGVAGNNEQFF
few	TRBV6-6	.	TRBJ1-5	TGTGCCAGCGGTGCATCAGTCCTTAATCAGCCCCAGCATTTT	CASGASVLNQPQHF
few	TRBV4-2	TRBD2	TRBJ2-4	TGTGCCAGCAGCCAAGAGGGGGGGGTGCGATCCGCCAAAAACATTCAGTACTTC	CASSQEGGVRSAKNIQYF
.	TRBV28	TRBD1	TRBJ2-2	TGTGCCAGCAGTTGGGGACAGGGGAACACCGGGGAGCTGTTTTTT	CASSWGQGNTGELFF
.	TRBV7-7	TRBD2	TRBJ2-7	TGTGCTAGCAGCGTTCGACTAGCGGGACAGCAGTACTTC	CASSVRLAGQQYF
.	TRBV19	TRBD1	TRBJ2-3	TGTGCCAGTAGTGAACAGGGGTTGGGCACAGATACGCAGTATTTT	CASSEQGLGTDTQYF
once	TRBV19	TRBD2	TRBJ2-5	TGTGCCAGTAGTAAGGCGGCGGGAGTAAACCAAGAGACCCAGTACTTC	CASSKAAGVNQETQYF
.	TRBV7-3	TRBD1	TRBJ2-5	TGTGCCAGCAGCTCAATCCCGGGACAGCAAGAGACCCAGTACTTC	CASSSIPGQQETQYF
many	TRBV29-1	TRBD2	TRBJ2-7	TGCAGCGTCCCCCACTACTCGGGAGGCTATTTGGAGCAGTACTTC	CSVPHYSGGYLEQYF
many	TRBV10-3	TRBD1	TRBJ1-5	TGTGCCATCAGTGAAGGAGGGGGACAGACAAATCAGCCCCAGCATTTT	CAISEGGGQTNQPQHF
few	TRBV4-3	.	TRBJ2-3	TGCGCCAGCAGCCAAGACGTGCCGTCTAGCGCGAGCGCAGATACGCAGTATTTT	CASSQDVPSSASADTQYF
.	TRBV6-5	TRBD1	TRBJ1-5	TGTGCCAGCAGTTCCCGGGACAGGGGGATTCAGCCCCAGCATTTT	CASSSRDRGIQPQHF
.	TRBV2	.	TRBJ1-5	TGTGCCAGCATGAAGAACAGGGATGTCAATCAGCCCCAGCATTTT	CASMKNRDVNQPQHF
.	TRBV29-1	.	TRBJ1-5	TGCAGCGTTGCAGGGGCATCGGATCAGCCCCAGCATTTT	CSVAGASDQPQHF
many	TRBV11-3	TRBD1	TRBJ2-6	TGTGCCAGCAGCTTAGGGCAGGGGGCTGGCTCTGGGGCCAACGTCCTGACTTTC	CASSLGQGAGSGANVLTF
.	TRBV19	TRBD1	TRBJ1-4	TGTGCCAGTAGTGACAGGGGAGAGGCTAATGAAAAACTGTTTTTT	CASSDRGEANEKLFF
.	TRBV28	TRBD2	TRBJ2-1	TGTGCCAGCAGTCCATTTAGGGGGACTAGCGGTTACAATGAGCAGTTCTTC	CASSPFRGTSGYNEQFF
many	TRBV29-1	TRBD1	TRBJ2-5	TGCAGCGTAGGACCGGGACAGGGGAAAGAGACCCAGTACTTC	CSVGPGQGKETQYF
.	TRBV2	TRBD1	TRBJ1-5	TGTGCCAGCAGGGGGGACAGGGCGAGCAATCAGCCCCAGCATTTT	CASRGDRASNQPQHF
.	TRBV14	TRBD1	TRBJ1-1	TGTGCCAGCAGCCAATGGACAGGGGGCATGAACACTGAAGCTTTCTTT	CASSQWTGGMNTEAFF
.	TRBV10-3	TRBD1	TRBJ2-1	TGTGCCATCAGTGAGTCGGGGGCACAGGGGGCGAGGAATGAGCAGTTCTTC	CAISESGAQGARNEQFF
.	TRBV10-3	TRBD2	TRBJ2-7	TGTGCCATCAGAGGGGACAAGCTGGGAACTAGCGGGAGGAGTGAGCAGTACTTC	CAIRGDKLGTSGRSEQYF
few	TRBV9	TRBD1	TRBJ2-3	TGTGCCAGCAGCGTAGCCAGGGGGAACACAGATACGCAGTATTTT	CASSVARGNTDTQYF